This is a list of T cell receptor beta chains from one sample in a study of post-analysis software for immune sequencing data. TCRdb re-derived calls from the PCR reads in MiXCR, one entry per CDR3 protein. The sample has hundreds of thousands of distinct CDR3 sequences, roughly 29% seen once. Input material: blood. The receptor source for this set is a girl aged 5-17 years with multiple sclerosis. Both conserved end residues are part of each CDR3. D genes are given only for firm matches. Clone size appears in some rows only: once, few, many, or a class for an expanded clone.

clone_size,v_call,d_call,j_call,cdr3_nt,cdr3_aa
-,TRBV6-2/TRBV6-3,TRBD2,TRBJ2-1,TGTGCCAGCAGTTACTCGAGACTAGCCCACAATGAGCAGTTCTTC,CASSYSRLAHNEQFF
-,TRBV10-3,-,TRBJ2-5,TGTGCCATCAGTGAGTCCGGCCAGGGGAGAGGGGAGACCCAGTACTTC,CAISESGQGRGETQYF
many,TRBV12-3/TRBV12-4,-,TRBJ1-5,TGTGCCAGCAGCCCCGGGGGCAATCAGCCCCAGCATTTT,CASSPGGNQPQHF
-,TRBV4-1,TRBD2,TRBJ2-1,TGCGCCAGCAGCCAAGAAACTAGCGGGACGAGCTCCTACAATGAGCAGTTCTTC,CASSQETSGTSSYNEQFF
-,TRBV20-1,-,TRBJ2-1,TGCAGTGCATTGGGGCGGCACAAATCCTACAATGAGCAGTTCTTC,CSALGRHKSYNEQFF
few,TRBV27,TRBD1,TRBJ2-7,TGTGCCAGCAGTTGGACAGGGGGACGGGAGCAGTACTTC,CASSWTGGREQYF
-,TRBV20-1,-,TRBJ2-7,TGCAGTGCTAGACCCCTTTTTAACAGAAATCACTCCTACGAGCAGTACTTC,CSARPLFNRNHSYEQYF
few,TRBV3-1,TRBD1,TRBJ2-5,TGTGCCAGCAGCCCCTTTGGGACAGAAGGAGAGACCCAGTACTTC,CASSPFGTEGETQYF
-,TRBV11-2,-,TRBJ2-7,TGTGCCAGCAGCAAAGGCTTTGGTGAGCAGTACTTC,CASSKGFGEQYF
-,TRBV28,TRBD1,TRBJ1-5,TGTGCCAGCAGCCGGGACAGGGGTCAAGAGCCCCAGCATTTT,CASSRDRGQEPQHF
-,TRBV25-1,-,TRBJ2-5,TGTGCCAGCGTTAAAGGGCGGGCAGGGGAGACCCAGTACTTC,CASVKGRAGETQYF
few,TRBV28,TRBD2,TRBJ2-1,TGTGCCAGCAGTATCACTAGCGGGCTCTACAATGAGCAGTTCTTC,CASSITSGLYNEQFF
few,TRBV7-2,-,TRBJ2-1,TGTGCCGGCAGCGCACTAGAAGGTGAGCAGTTCTTC,CAGSALEGEQFF
-,TRBV7-2,TRBD1,TRBJ1-4,TGTGCCAGCAGCTCACCCAACAGGGGAACTAATGAAAAACTGTTTTTT,CASSSPNRGTNEKLFF
-,TRBV24-1,TRBD1,TRBJ1-5,TGTGCCACCAGCGACAGGGATCAGCCCCAGCATTTT,CATSDRDQPQHF
few,TRBV9,-,TRBJ2-1,TGTGCCAGCAGCGAATGGACAGACTCCTACAATGAGCAGTTCTTC,CASSEWTDSYNEQFF
-,TRBV4-3,TRBD2,TRBJ2-3,TGCGCCAGCAGCCAAGATTGGGCGGGAGTCTGGGGCACAGATACGCAGTATTTT,CASSQDWAGVWGTDTQYF
-,TRBV20-1,-,TRBJ2-7,TGCAGTGCTAGAGCGGTCGGCGACGAGCAGTACTTC,CSARAVGDEQYF
-,TRBV27,-,TRBJ1-2,TGTGCCAGCAGTTTAGATGGCCCGAACTATGGCTACACCTTC,CASSLDGPNYGYTF
-,TRBV11-2,-,TRBJ2-4,TGTGCCAGCAGCGGAAATCAGGGGGGGGGAAGCAAAAACATTCAGTACTTC,CASSGNQGGGSKNIQYF
-,TRBV27,-,TRBJ1-5,TGTGCCAGCAGAAATCAGGGTCAGCCCCAGCATTTT,CASRNQGQPQHF
-,TRBV7-6,-,TRBJ2-1,TGTGCCAGCAGCTTAGCACAGGGATCTCATGAGCAGTTCTTC,CASSLAQGSHEQFF
few,TRBV29-1,-,TRBJ1-5,TGCAGCGTTTCTGAGGGGAATCAGCCCCAGCATTTT,CSVSEGNQPQHF
many,TRBV20-1,-,TRBJ2-5,TGCAGTGCAGAGGGAGAAGAGACCCAGTACTTC,CSAEGEETQYF
few,TRBV20-1,TRBD2,TRBJ2-5,TGCAGTGCCCGACTAGCGGGGGCCCCTAATAAGAGAACCCAGTACTTC,CSARLAGAPNKRTQYF
-,TRBV9,-,TRBJ2-7,TGTGCCAGCAGCGTAGACTGGCACGCCGAGCAGTACTTC,CASSVDWHAEQYF
-,TRBV28,TRBD1,TRBJ1-1,TGTGCCAGCAGCCCTGGACAGGGGGTGGACACTGAAGCTTTCTTT,CASSPGQGVDTEAFF
-,TRBV7-8,TRBD1,TRBJ2-5,TGTGCCAGCAGCTTTAGACAGGGGTTCGGGGAGACCCAGTACTTC,CASSFRQGFGETQYF
many,TRBV12-3/TRBV12-4,-,TRBJ1-5,TGTGCCAGCAGCTTGGGCAGAAATCAGCCCCAGCATTTT,CASSLGRNQPQHF
-,TRBV2,-,TRBJ2-3,TGTGCCAGCATTTCGTTGTCAGATACGCAGTATTTT,CASISLSDTQYF
-,TRBV10-2,-,TRBJ2-2,TGCGCCAGCAGTTTTGCAAGCGGGGAGCTGTTTTTT,CASSFASGELFF
-,TRBV6-1,-,TRBJ2-7,TGTGCCAGCAGTGACTCTGGGGTTAACTACGAGCAGTACTTC,CASSDSGVNYEQYF
many,TRBV27,-,TRBJ2-3,TGTGCCAGCAGTCTTGGGACGGCAGTTCAAGATACGCAGTATTTT,CASSLGTAVQDTQYF
-,TRBV28,TRBD2,TRBJ2-3,TGTGCCAGCAGTTTCTTTTTTCGGCGGGGGGGCACAGATACGCAGTATTTT,CASSFFFRRGGTDTQYF
few,TRBV6-5,TRBD1,TRBJ2-2,TGTGCCAGCAGGACACGGGACAGAATAAACACCGGGGAGCTGTTTTTT,CASRTRDRINTGELFF
-,TRBV11-1,-,TRBJ2-3,TGTGCCAGCAGCTCGAACGGAGATACGCAGTATTTT,CASSSNGDTQYF
-,TRBV7-9,-,TRBJ1-2,TGTGCCAGCAGCTCGGGGGCAGTATATGGCTACACCTTC,CASSSGAVYGYTF
-,TRBV7-7,-,TRBJ2-3,TGTGCCAGCAGCTCCGCCGGAGCCCTTCCAGATACGCAGTATTTT,CASSSAGALPDTQYF
-,TRBV10-3,TRBD1,TRBJ1-2,TGTGCCATCAGGCTGGACAGGGACCCTAACTATGGCTACACCTTC,CAIRLDRDPNYGYTF
-,TRBV20-1,TRBD2,TRBJ2-2,TGCAGTGCTTCTCTACGGGGGGACCTCACCGGGGAGCTGTTTTTT,CSASLRGDLTGELFF
many,TRBV29-1,-,TRBJ2-7,TGCAGCGTTCGTTTAGGGTTATACTACGAGCAGTACTTC,CSVRLGLYYEQYF
-,TRBV20-1,-,TRBJ2-1,TGCAGTGCTAGAACCGTCAGTACCAGAGGTGAGCAGTTCTTC,CSARTVSTRGEQFF
-,TRBV9,-,TRBJ2-1,TGTGCCAGCAACGCAGGGGGGATTGAGCAGTTCTTC,CASNAGGIEQFF
-,TRBV7-9,-,TRBJ2-3,TGTGCCAGCAGCTTGGGGCGTCAGCTGGATACGCAGTATTTT,CASSLGRQLDTQYF
once,TRBV9,-,TRBJ2-7,TGTGCCAGCAGCGTATCGAGCGTTTCCGAGCAGTACTTC,CASSVSSVSEQYF